This is a list of T cell receptor beta chains from one sample in a study of blood T cells in healthy people across ages. TCRdb independently ran MiXCR on the 5' RACE reads; one entry per CDR3 protein. The sample carries more than 650,000 distinct CDR3 sequences, approximately 22% recorded once. The sample taken for sequencing was blood. Receptor source: a man aged 70 or older in good health. Both conserved end residues are part of each CDR3. Fields, in order: J gene, V gene, clone size, D gene, CDR3 protein, CDR3 DNA. A D gene is named only where the DNA matches it firmly. Clone size is not always given. Where it is, it says once, few, many or a class for expanded clones.

TRBJ2-5 | TRBV15 | . | . | CATSRVPNLRETQYF | TGTGCCACCAGCAGAGTGCCGAACCTCCGAGAGACCCAGTACTTC
TRBJ1-2 | TRBV12-3/TRBV12-4 | . | . | CASSLGGDTSYGYTF | TGTGCCAGCAGTTTGGGGGGCGACACCTCCTATGGCTACACCTTC
TRBJ2-1 | TRBV4-3 | . | . | CASSQDYLGRAPFF | TGCGCCAGCAGCCAAGACTACCTCGGCAGGGCGCCATTCTTC
TRBJ2-7 | TRBV27 | few | TRBD1 | CASSSVRGRGEQYF | TGTGCCAGCAGTTCGGTCAGGGGGCGAGGCGAGCAGTACTTC
TRBJ1-1 | TRBV7-9 | few | . | CASSLDASIVAFF | TGTGCCAGCAGCTTAGATGCGTCTATTGTTGCTTTCTTT
TRBJ2-2 | TRBV12-3/TRBV12-4 | . | . | CRVSTGELFF | TGCAGGGTCTCCACCGGGGAGCTGTTTTTT
TRBJ2-7 | TRBV20-1 | . | TRBD2 | CSSSGTRNEQYF | TGCAGTAGTTCCGGGACTAGGAACGAGCAGTACTTC
TRBJ1-1 | TRBV29-1 | few | . | CSVDYGTEAFF | TGCAGCGTTGATTACGGGACTGAAGCTTTCTTT
TRBJ1-2 | TRBV12-3/TRBV12-4 | . | . | CASWDGYFYGYTF | TGTGCCAGCTGGGACGGATACTTTTATGGCTACACCTTC
TRBJ1-4 | TRBV19 | . | . | CASSIRAFGRNLGELFF | TGTGCCAGTAGTATACGCGCCTTTGGACGGAACCTCGGGGAACTGTTTTTT
TRBJ2-3 | TRBV21-1 | . | . | CASSKEFGTRTDTQYF | TGTGCCAGCAGCAAAGAATTCGGCACACGAACAGATACGCAGTATTTT
TRBJ2-5 | TRBV4-3 | . | . | CASSPTHGLAETQYF | TGCGCCAGCAGCCCCACACACGGACTCGCAGAGACCCAGTACTTC
TRBJ2-3 | TRBV3-1 | few | . | CASSPRRLLGRGTDTQYF | TGTGCCAGCAGCCCTCGTCGCCTATTGGGGCGCGGCACAGATACGCAGTATTTT
TRBJ1-4 | TRBV7-2 | many | TRBD1 | CASSQNPGGQLNEKLFF | TGTGCCAGCAGCCAAAACCCGGGGGGACAGCTAAATGAAAAACTGTTTTTT
TRBJ2-4 | TRBV7-2 | . | . | CASSSPPGIAKNIQYF | TGTGCCAGCAGCTCCCCCCCAGGAATAGCCAAAAACATTCAGTACTTC
TRBJ1-5 | TRBV28 | many | . | CASSFYLINSNQPQHF | TGTGCCAGCAGTTTTTATCTCATTAATAGCAATCAGCCCCAGCATTTT
TRBJ2-1 | TRBV7-9 | . | TRBD2 | CASSFSSGRADEQFF | TGTGCCAGCAGCTTCTCTAGCGGGAGGGCCGATGAGCAGTTCTTC
TRBJ2-7 | TRBV20-1 | few | TRBD1 | CSAYDRVKSYEQYF | TGCAGTGCTTACGACAGGGTCAAGTCCTACGAGCAGTACTTC
TRBJ1-2 | TRBV3-1 | . | . | CASSQDLIWDGYTF | TGTGCCAGCAGCCAAGACTTGATTTGGGACGGCTACACCTTC
TRBJ1-2 | TRBV7-9 | . | . | CASSTTEFGYTF | TGTGCCAGCAGCACAACAGAATTCGGCTACACCTTC
TRBJ2-3 | TRBV7-2 | few | . | CASSLGGGPPDTQYF | TGTGCCAGCAGCTTAGGTGGAGGGCCACCAGATACGCAGTATTTT
TRBJ1-4 | TRBV5-1 | . | TRBD1 | CASSLGTGAPNEKLFF | TGCGCCAGCAGCTTGGGGACAGGGGCACCTAATGAAAAACTGTTTTTT
TRBJ2-4 | TRBV28 | few | . | CASHNLAKNIQYF | TGTGCCAGCCATAACTTAGCCAAAAACATTCAGTACTTC
TRBJ2-3 | TRBV7-8 | few | TRBD2 | CASSGLAGDPSTDTQYF | TGTGCCAGTTCAGGACTAGCGGGGGACCCTAGCACAGATACGCAGTATTTT
TRBJ2-1 | TRBV10-3 | . | . | CAISSTGSSYNGQFF | TGTGCCATCAGTTCCACAGGGAGCTCCTACAATGGGCAGTTCTTC
TRBJ2-5 | TRBV5-5 | . | TRBD1 | CASSLVATGGTQYF | TGTGCCAGCAGCTTGGTGGCGACAGGGGGGACCCAGTACTTC
TRBJ1-4 | TRBV20-1 | few | TRBD1 | CSARTGGFANEKLFF | TGCAGTGCAAGGACAGGGGGCTTTGCTAATGAAAAACTGTTTTTT
TRBJ2-7 | TRBV6-5 | few | TRBD1 | CASSYDRVHEQYF | TGTGCCAGCAGCTATGACAGGGTCCACGAGCAGTACTTC
TRBJ2-5 | TRBV4-1 | . | TRBD2 | CASSQDGLAGDQETQYF | TGCGCCAGCAGCCAGGACGGACTAGCGGGGGACCAAGAGACCCAGTACTTC
TRBJ2-7 | TRBV7-8 | . | TRBD2 | CANSSGLGPTLEQYF | TGTGCCAACAGCTCCGGACTAGGGCCTACCTTGGAGCAGTACTTC
TRBJ1-1 | TRBV5-1 | once | . | CASISGTENTEAFF | TGCGCCAGCATTTCCGGGACGGAGAACACTGAAGCTTTCTTT
TRBJ2-7 | TRBV7-9 | . | TRBD1 | CASSLQGARVYEQYF | TGTGCCAGCAGCTTACAGGGGGCTAGGGTGTACGAGCAGTACTTC
TRBJ2-5 | TRBV12-3/TRBV12-4 | many | . | CASSPPRGRAKETQYF | TGTGCCAGCAGTCCCCCTAGGGGGAGGGCGAAAGAGACCCAGTACTTC
TRBJ1-5 | TRBV18 | many | . | CASSPGEGSNQPQHF | TGTGCCAGCTCACCAGGGGAGGGTAGCAATCAGCCCCAGCATTTT
TRBJ2-1 | TRBV20-1 | few | TRBD2 | CSARAASGSGYNEQFF | TGCAGTGCTAGAGCGGCTAGCGGGAGCGGATACAATGAGCAGTTCTTC